These T cell receptor beta chains were read from a single sample in a study of neoadjuvant anti-PD-1 for oral cavity cancer. Measured with immunoSEQ multiplex PCR; TCRdb has only the in-frame clones, and not every one. This table has roughly 14,000 clones, roughly 70% appearing once. Sequenced material: PBMCs, taken after nivolumab (anti-PD-1) treatment. Every receptor here comes from a person between 35 and 79 years old with oral cavity squamous cell carcinoma. The CDR3 runs from the conserved cysteine through the conserved F or W. A D gene is named only where the DNA matches it firmly. Rows give clone size only sometimes, using once, few, many, or a class for an expanded clone.

J,D,V,size,CDR3,DNA
TRBJ1-2,.,TRBV6-5,few,CASSYSLAGNYGYTF,TGTGCCAGCAGTTACTCGTTAGCCGGTAACTATGGCTACACCTTC
TRBJ1-6,.,TRBV30,.,CAWSVGYGTGSPLHF,TGTGCCTGGAGTGTAGGTTACGGGACTGGTTCACCCCTCCACTTT
TRBJ1-1,.,TRBV25-1,.,CASRAGQGSRNTEAFF,TGTGCCAGCAGAGCGGGGCAGGGAAGTCGGAACACTGAAGCTTTCTTT
TRBJ2-7,.,TRBV5-1,few,CASSLGRSYEQYF,TGCGCCAGCAGCTTGGGTCGTTCCTACGAGCAGTACTTC
TRBJ2-7,TRBD2,TRBV2,.,CASGDYPYEQYF,TGTGCCAGCGGGGACTATCCCTACGAGCAGTACTTC
TRBJ1-5,.,TRBV10-1,once,CASRPTGGGNQPQHF,TGCGCCAGCAGACCAACGGGAGGGGGTAATCAGCCCCAGCATTTT
TRBJ2-5,TRBD2,TRBV7-2,once,CASSLSGGVVETQYF,TGTGCCAGCAGCTTAAGCGGGGGGGTGGTTGAGACCCAGTACTTC
TRBJ2-7,.,TRBV19,few,CASSMVSGWTYEQYF,TGTGCCAGTAGTATGGTGTCCGGATGGACCTACGAGCAGTACTTC
TRBJ1-4,TRBD1,TRBV28,few,CASSSATGNEKLFF,TGTGCCAGCAGTTCGGCGACAGGGAATGAAAAACTGTTTTTT
TRBJ1-1,.,TRBV11-2,.,CASSSLRNTEAFF,TGTGCCAGCAGCTCTCTCCGGAACACTGAAGCTTTCTTT
TRBJ1-1,TRBD1,TRBV5-1,few,CASSTLTGWNTEAFF,TGCGCCAGCAGCACTTTGACAGGGTGGAACACTGAAGCTTTCTTT
TRBJ2-5,TRBD1,TRBV5-1,.,CASSSGDRVQETQYF,TGCGCCAGCAGCTCGGGGGACAGGGTCCAAGAGACCCAGTACTTC
TRBJ1-2,TRBD1,TRBV9,.,CASSVGPPGQGNYGYTF,TGTGCCAGCAGCGTAGGCCCACCGGGACAGGGGAACTATGGCTACACCTTC
TRBJ1-4,.,TRBV27,.,CASMSWGAPNEKLFF,TGTGCCAGCATGAGTTGGGGGGCACCTAATGAAAAACTGTTTTTT
TRBJ2-3,TRBD2,TRBV6-5,.,CASSRLAGGSDTQYF,TGTGCCAGCAGTCGACTAGCGGGAGGGTCCGATACGCAGTATTTT